This TCR beta chain was recovered during a study of Ad26.COV2.S vaccination and SARS-CoV-2 variants. Regarding treatment: some 19 received Ad26.COV2.S at low or high dose, single or two shots; 5 received placebo; per-sample allocation not given. It was on day 63 after the first vaccine or placebo injection that samples were taken. V lost 3 bases and J lost 4, with 13 bases in between. The CDR3 sequence is 14 residues long. Germline CDR1 and CDR2: MDHEN and SYDVKM. TCRdb keeps only in-frame clones here, not all; method: immunoSEQ multiplex PCR. This sample has more than 400,000 clones; about 90% occur once, and the top ten carry around 1.7%.

This receptor was taken from a person aged 18 to 59 who received the Ad26.COV2.S COVID-19 vaccine or a placebo. The material was peripheral blood, obtained in a trial of Ad26.COV2.S vaccine versus placebo. V gene TRBV28 combines with J gene TRBJ2-7; D is tentatively TRBD1 or TRBD2 (5 bases each). The CDR3 here is CASSFLGVGYEQYF. The CDR3 nucleotides are TGTGCCAGCAGTTTTCTGGGGGTTGGGTACGAGCAGTACTTC.